This T cell receptor (beta chain) was found in a study of shared clonotypes between healthy human individuals. Clones were sequenced by immunoSEQ multiplex PCR, and TCRdb holds only the in-frame ones, with some missing. This sample has fewer than 650,000 clones, with 70% to 80% found just once. V was pared by 4 bases and J by 2 bases, with 15 bases between. Germline CDR1 reads MNHEY; CDR2 reads SMNVEV (reference sequence). This CDR3 comprises 16 residues. The gene calls are TRBV27 and TRBJ2-1; D may be TRBD1 or TRBD2 (6 bases each). This TCR was sampled from a woman aged 40 to 50 in good health. Some clones in this sample may be carry-over from other donors' samples. Source material: PBMCs. The CDR3 nucleotides read TGTGCCAGCAGTTCTCAGCGGAGGGGGACCTACAATGAGCAGTTCTTC. It translates to CASSSQRRGTYNEQFF.